The entry below gives a single TCR beta chain sequence along with its context. These data come from a study of blood T cell repertoires in COVID-19. Turning to the study itself: Whether acute or convalescent, the COVID-19 samples came from the United States, Italy and Spain. The analysed material was cDNA or gDNA that came from T cells, B-cell-depleted T cells, or PBMCs.

The authors' processing: Cell counts per sample came from amplifying reference gene primers. The protocol was immunoSEQ multiplex PCR, while the TCRdb copy is restricted to in-frame clones and leaves out a portion. V and J calls and clone size are as listed in that table; D and trimming were resolved from the DNA. The repertoire holds roughly 340,000 clones, with roughly 90% as singletons. The V segment lost 0 bases and the J segment 9 bases; nucleotides outside the gene matches: 4. The germline V gene encodes CDR1 SGHRS and CDR2 YFSETQ. CDR3 length: 14 residues. This TCR was recovered from a woman between 25 and 40 years old with COVID-19, enrolled during active disease. The chain employs TRBV5-1 and TRBJ2-1; TRBD1 matches 9 bases. Sample: peripheral blood. The CDR3 coding sequence is TGCGCCAGCAGCTTGGTGACAGGGGGAACTGAGCAGTTCTTC. Its translation is CASSLVTGGTEQFF.